This entry lists 4 T cell receptor beta chains sequenced from one sample in a study of shared clonotypes between healthy human individuals. CD45RO negativity and positive selection for CCR7 defined naive CD8 cells, a population that excluded terminally differentiated effector memory CD45RA+ cells. Sequencing used immunoSEQ multiplex PCR; TCRdb keeps in-frame clones, though not all of them. The sample lists approximately 2,000,000 clones, 85% to 95% occurring once. Sequencing input: naive CD8+ T cells from PBMCs. The receptor source for this set is a man aged 18 to 30 in good health. Some clones in this sample may be carry-over from other donors' samples.

The J gene is TRBJ2-7, the V gene TRBV5-1; tentative D call: TRBD1 (6 bases). Trimming left V 7 bases short and J 7 bases short, with 18 bases between. Germline CDR1 reads SGHRS; CDR2 reads YFSETQ. This CDR3 is built from 13 residues. The CDR3 sequence: CASRPTGSGEQYF. CDR3 bases: TGCGCCAGCCGCCCGACAGGATCGGGGGAGCAGTACTTC. The full variable domain, in which reference TRBV5-1 and TRBJ2-7 provide the parts outside the CDR3, is KAGVTQTPRYLIKTRGQQVTLSCSPISGHRSVSWYQQTPGQGLQFLFEYFSETQRNKGNFPGRFSGRQFSNSRSEMNVSTLELGDSALYLCASRPTGSGEQYFGPGTRLTVT.

As concerns this clone: The identical CDR3 is also encoded by other nucleotide sequences in the sample. The V call is TRBV5-1, the J call TRBJ1-4; D uncertain. Per germline, CDR1 SGHRS and CDR2 YFSETQ. This CDR3 has 13 amino acids. Trimming shortened V by 4 bases and J by 5 bases, and 9 bases separated the two germline ends. The CDR3 protein is CASSLGPNEKLFF. DNA for the CDR3: TGCGCCAGCAGCCTTGGCCCGAATGAAAAACTGTTTTTT.

The chain links TRBV4-1 to TRBJ2-7; D could derive from TRBD1 or TRBD2 (7 bases each). The length of the CDR3 is 18 residues. V lost 3 bases, J lost 2 bases, and 23 bases lay in between. Per the germline V gene, CDR1 is MGHRA and CDR2 is YSYEKL. CDR3 sequence reads: CASSQLLRGRGRTYEQYF. The CDR3 nucleotides are TGCGCCAGCAGCCAGCTCCTAAGGGGGAGGGGGCGAACCTACGAGCAGTACTTC.

This rearrangement joins TRBV18 to TRBJ2-1; 7 positions match TRBD2. The CDR3 length is 16 residues. Germline V gene sequence: CDR1 KGHSH, CDR2 LQKENI. V dropped 2 bases and J dropped 4; count of bases not matched to a gene: 8. CDR3 protein: CASSPGAGVRYNEQFF. As DNA, the CDR3 is TGTGCCAGCTCACCAGGCGCGGGAGTAAGGTACAATGAGCAGTTCTTC. The variable domain in full, with the rest retrieved from reference TRBV18 and TRBJ2-1, is NAGVMQNPRHLVRRRGQEARLRCSPMKGHSHVYWYRQLPEEGLKFMVYLQKENIIDESGMPKERFSAEFPKEGPSILRIQQVVRGDSAAYFCASSPGAGVRYNEQFFGPGTRLTVL.